One sample yielded the 24 T cell receptor beta chains listed below, sequenced in a study of control samples from healthy donors and cancer patients. Sequencing used immunoSEQ multiplex PCR; TCRdb keeps in-frame clones, though not all of them. The data show about 130,000 clones, roughly 92% seen once. Sequencing was performed on PBMCs. The receptors shown here come from a man at least 80 years old with head and neck cancer.

This chain links TRBV30 with TRBJ1-3; D possibly corresponds to TRBD1 (6 bases). V was pared by 5 bases and J by 1 base, with 18 bases between. The CDR3 is 16 amino acids. Germline V gene lookup returns CDR1 GTSNPN and CDR2 SVGIG (reference sequence). The CDR3 here is CAWVHIRQASGNTIYF. The DNA for the CDR3 is TGTGCCTGGGTTCATATACGACAGGCTTCTGGAAACACCATATATTTT.

The genes are TRBV12-5 and TRBJ2-7, with TRBD2 matching 14 bases. CDR3 length: 15 residues. V dropped 5 bases and J dropped 3; count of bases not matched to a gene: 3. Germline assignment: CDR1 LGHNT and CDR2 FRNRAP. Written as DNA, the CDR3 is TGTGCTAGTGGTCTCGGACTAGCGGGAGGCTACGAGCAGTACTTC. Its protein is CASGLGLAGGYEQYF.

The chain is built from TRBV6-5 and TRBJ2-5; D ambiguous. This CDR3 is built from 13 residues. Germline lookup yields CDR1 MNHEY and CDR2 SVGAGI. V was trimmed by 5 bases and J by 7 bases, leaving 14 bases between them. For the CDR3, the DNA is TGTGCCAGCAGTACCCCAGGATCAGGGACCCAGTACTTC. Amino acid sequence: CASSTPGSGTQYF.

The rearrangement links TRBV7-2 to TRBJ2-7, with unresolved D. The CDR3 has 15 amino acids. Germline lookup yields CDR1 SGHTA and CDR2 FQGNSA. Trimming stripped 5 bases from V and 4 bases from J, with 18 bases between. The CDR3 DNA reads as TGTGCCAGCAGCCAACGTCCGGCGGACCCTTACGAGCAGTACTTC. Its translation: CASSQRPADPYEQYF.

The genes are TRBV18 and TRBJ1-2; D gene unclear. The germline V gene encodes CDR1 KGHSH and CDR2 LQKENI. Trimming shortened V by 0 bases and J by 5 bases, and 16 bases separated the two germline ends. The CDR3 consists of 16 residues. CDR3 in DNA: TGTGCCAGCTCACCACCGGTGGGTGGGGAATATTATGGCTACACCTTC. Translation gives CASSPPVGGEYYGYTF.

This chain uses TRBV4-1 with TRBJ1-5; D is possibly TRBD1 (6 bases). The CDR3 loop spans 14 amino acids. The V and J ends lost 4 bases and 6 bases respectively, with 13 bases between them. CDR1 is MGHRA and CDR2 is YSYEKL in the germline V gene. CDR3 in DNA: TGCGCCAGCAGCCTCCACAGGGTAAGTCAGCCCCAGCATTTT. Amino acid sequence: CASSLHRVSQPQHF.

This chain joins TRBV2 and TRBJ2-2; D possibly uses TRBD1 or TRBD2 (5 bases each). The CDR3 extends over 12 amino acids. With 8 bases removed from V and 3 bases from J, the gap between germline ends came to 7 bases. Germline assignment: CDR1 SNHLY and CDR2 FYNNEI. This CDR3 is CASVGDTGELFF. The CDR3 nucleotides read TGTGCCAGCGTGGGGGACACCGGGGAGCTGTTTTTT.

The J gene is TRBJ2-3, the V gene TRBV5-5, with 8 bases lining up with TRBD2. V trimming: 2 bases; J trimming: 2 bases; junction bases outside the gene matches: 10. The CDR3 is made up of 17 amino acids. Germline CDR1 is SGHKS and CDR2 is YYEKEE (reference sequence). The CDR3 is CASSFRVGGGPTDTQYF. In nucleotides, the CDR3 is TGTGCCAGCAGCTTCCGGGTCGGCGGGGGGCCCACAGATACGCAGTATTTT.

This clone was detected once. V and J are TRBV15 and TRBJ2-1, with 7 bases matching TRBD2. Unmatched junction bases numbered 6, after V lost 4 bases and J lost 3 bases. Germline V gives CDR1 LNHNV, CDR2 YYDKDF (reference sequence). The CDR3 length is 15 residues. The CDR3 is CATSKTSAGYNEQFF. The CDR3 DNA reads as TGTGCCACCAGCAAAACTAGCGCCGGCTACAATGAGCAGTTCTTC.

The CDR3 protein is CASTSGTSGYNEQFF. Written as DNA, the CDR3 is TGTGCCAGCACCTCCGGGACTAGCGGCTACAATGAGCAGTTCTTC. The V call is TRBV27, the J call TRBJ2-1; 11 nucleotides agree with TRBD2. CDR3 length equals 15 residues. V was clipped by 7 bases and J by 3 bases; unmatched bases: 5. The germline V gene has CDR1 MNHEY and CDR2 SMNVEV (reference sequence).

This clone was picked up a small number of times. The rearrangement links TRBV4-1 to TRBJ1-5; 8 nucleotides line up with TRBD1. This CDR3 has 17 amino acids. Germline CDR1 MGHRA, CDR2 YSYEKL. V was pared by 0 bases and J by 6 bases, with 10 bases of the junction left unmatched. CDR3 DNA sequence: TGCGCCAGCAGCCAAGATCCAACGGGACAGGTTTCTCAGCCCCAGCATTTT. It specifies CASSQDPTGQVSQPQHF.

V gene TRBV30 combines with J gene TRBJ1-2, with 8 bases aligning to TRBD1. Germline CDR1 is GTSNPN and CDR2 is SVGIG (reference sequence). This CDR3 comprises 14 residues. Germline trimming cut 3 bases from V and 3 bases from J; bases unmatched to any gene: 6. As DNA, the CDR3 is TGTGCCTGGAGCCCAGACAGGGGAGACTATGGCTACACCTTC. Its protein is CAWSPDRGDYGYTF.

The chain is built from TRBV19 and TRBJ1-2; D uncertain. Germline V gives CDR1 LNHDA, CDR2 SQIVND (reference sequence). This CDR3 has 12 residues. V was pared by 4 bases and J by 2 bases, with 5 bases between. CDR3 amino acids: CASSKGNYGYTF. DNA of the CDR3: TGTGCCAGTAGTAAGGGAAACTATGGCTACACCTTC.

This chain uses TRBV12-3 or TRBV12-4 with TRBJ2-5; TRBD1 matches 8 bases. The V segment lost 2 bases and the J segment 7 bases; nucleotides outside the gene matches: 3. CDR3 length: 13 amino acids. The CDR3 spells CASSLQGAGTQYF. CDR3 sequence (DNA): TGTGCCAGCAGTTTACAGGGGGCTGGGACCCAGTACTTC.

The rearrangement links TRBV4-1 to TRBJ2-1; the D gene is possibly TRBD2 (5 bases). This CDR3 is built from 14 residues. V shed 4 bases and J shed 9 bases, with 16 bases lying between them. Germline V CDR1 and CDR2: MGHRA, YSYEKL. CDR3 nucleotide sequence: TGCGCCAGCAGCCTCCGGGCCCAAGAGGGTGAGCAGTTCTTC. Its protein product is CASSLRAQEGEQFF.

The V call is TRBV27, the J call TRBJ2-6; D is possibly TRBD1 (5 bases). The CDR3 contains 16 residues. With 6 bases removed from V and 0 bases from J, the gap between germline ends came to 12 bases. CDR1 and CDR2 from the germline V gene are MNHEY and SMNVEV (reference sequence). CDR3 protein: CASRAGSISGANVLTF. The CDR3 DNA is TGTGCCAGCAGGGCAGGGTCCATCTCTGGGGCCAACGTCCTGACTTTC.

This clone was picked up one time. V usage is TRBV19 and J usage is TRBJ1-6, with a tentative D call TRBD1 (5 bases). Trimming took off 5 bases at V and 10 bases at J, with 15 bases between the two ends. The CDR3 sequence is 14 residues long. Germline-derived CDR1 and CDR2 are LNHDA and SQIVND (reference sequence). CDR3 region: CASSPPGMKSPLHF. The CDR3 region has the DNA TGTGCCAGTAGTCCCCCAGGGATGAAATCACCCCTCCACTTT. Using reference TRBV19 and TRBJ1-6 for the parts outside the CDR3, the full variable domain is DGGITQSPKYLFRKEGQNVTLSCEQNLNHDAMYWYRQDPGQGLRLIYYSQIVNDFQKGDIAEGYSVSREKKESFPLTVTSAQKNPTAFYLCASSPPGMKSPLHFGNGTRLTVT.

This chain uses TRBV14 with TRBJ2-5; 8 nucleotides agree with TRBD1. Germline V gives CDR1 SGHDN, CDR2 FVKESK. V trimming: 1 base; J trimming: 3 bases; junction bases outside the gene matches: 1. This CDR3 has 14 amino acids. CDR3 loop: CASSQGDRKETQYF. CDR3 nucleotides: TGTGCCAGCAGCCAAGGGGACAGGAAAGAGACCCAGTACTTC.

The genes are TRBV7-6 and TRBJ2-1, with 8 bases fitting TRBD2. Germline V CDR1 and CDR2: SGHVS, FNYEAQ. Trimming cost V 7 bases and J 6 bases; bases outside gene matches: 14. This CDR3 spans 16 amino acids. The CDR3: CASTRQREGRSNEQFF. The CDR3 bases are TGTGCCAGCACCAGACAACGGGAGGGCCGAAGCAATGAGCAGTTCTTC.

The genes are TRBV27 and TRBJ2-7, with D uncertain. The CDR3 is 14 amino acids. The V gene's germline CDR1 is MNHEY and CDR2 SMNVEV (reference sequence). Trimming pared 4 bases from V and 1 base from J, leaving 11 bases between. CDR3 amino acids: CASSSPTLSYEQYF. CDR3 DNA sequence: TGTGCCAGCAGTTCTCCGACTTTATCCTACGAGCAGTACTTC.

The rearrangement links TRBV30 to TRBJ1-4; 7 nucleotides align to TRBD1. This CDR3 is built from 14 residues. V dropped 0 bases and J dropped 8; count of bases not matched to a gene: 6. Germline V CDR1 and CDR2: GTSNPN, SVGIG (reference sequence). As DNA, the CDR3 is TGTGCCTGGAGTGTACAGGGGTCCAAGGAAAAACTGTTTTTT. It specifies CAWSVQGSKEKLFF.

This clone was picked up one time. The J gene is TRBJ2-3, the V gene TRBV15, with D tentatively TRBD1 or TRBD2 (6 bases each). This CDR3 comprises 16 residues. Deletions cut 3 bases from V and 2 bases from J, with 15 bases between. Germline V gene sequence: CDR1 LNHNV, CDR2 YYDKDF (reference sequence). Here the CDR3 reads CATSSGGGVYTDTQYF. CDR3 in DNA: TGTGCCACCAGCAGTGGGGGCGGGGTGTACACAGATACGCAGTATTTT.

The genes are TRBV10-3 and TRBJ2-5; a weak D match, TRBD2 (6 bases). Germline CDR1 and CDR2: ENHRY and SYGVKD. Between the trimmed V and J ends, which lost 3 bases and 7 bases, there was a span of 15 bases. The length of the CDR3 is 14 residues. CDR3 in amino acids: CAISEGRQEGTQYF. The CDR3 DNA reads as TGTGCCATCAGTGAAGGACGGCAGGAGGGGACCCAGTACTTC.

V gene TRBV11-2 combines with J gene TRBJ1-1; D might be TRBD1 (5 bases). With 5 bases removed from V and 3 bases from J, the gap between germline ends came to 16 bases. The CDR3 totals 15 residues. Per the germline V gene, CDR1 is SGHAT and CDR2 is FQNNGV. The chain's CDR3 is CASSGAPGGYTEAFF. CDR3 nucleotides: TGTGCCAGCAGCGGAGCCCCCGGGGGTTACACTGAAGCTTTCTTT.